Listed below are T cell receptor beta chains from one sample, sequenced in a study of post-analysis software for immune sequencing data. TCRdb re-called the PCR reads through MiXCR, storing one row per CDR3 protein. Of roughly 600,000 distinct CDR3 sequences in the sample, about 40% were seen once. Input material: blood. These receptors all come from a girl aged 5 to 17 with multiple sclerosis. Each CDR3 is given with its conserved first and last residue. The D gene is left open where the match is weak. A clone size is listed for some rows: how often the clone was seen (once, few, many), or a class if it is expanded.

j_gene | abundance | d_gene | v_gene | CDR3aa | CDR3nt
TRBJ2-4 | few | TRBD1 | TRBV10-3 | CAINMDREDIQYF | TGTGCCATCAATATGGACAGGGAGGACATTCAGTACTTC
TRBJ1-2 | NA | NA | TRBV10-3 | CAISEVVVLGQADYGYTF | TGTGCCATCAGTGAGGTTGTTGTTTTGGGACAAGCTGACTATGGCTACACCTTC
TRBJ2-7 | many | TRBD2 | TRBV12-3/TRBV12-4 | CASSQAGGPYEQYF | TGTGCCAGCAGTCAAGCGGGAGGCCCCTACGAGCAGTACTTC
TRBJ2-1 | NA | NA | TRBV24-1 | CATSDPGIRENGQFF | TGTGCCACCAGTGATCCAGGGATCCGAGAAAATGGGCAGTTCTTC
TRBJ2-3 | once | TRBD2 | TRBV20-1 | CSVKTSGRTDTQYF | TGCAGTGTAAAGACTAGCGGGAGAACAGATACGCAGTATTTT
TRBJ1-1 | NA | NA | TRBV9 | CASSLMGQNMNTEAFF | TGTGCCAGCAGCCTTATGGGGCAGAACATGAACACTGAAGCTTTCTTT
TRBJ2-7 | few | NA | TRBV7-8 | CASSPEGGVGEQYF | TGTGCCAGCAGTCCCGAAGGCGGGGTTGGGGAGCAGTACTTC
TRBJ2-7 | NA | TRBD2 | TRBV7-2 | CASSFSGRPSYEQYF | TGTGCCAGCAGCTTTAGCGGGAGGCCTTCCTACGAGCAGTACTTC
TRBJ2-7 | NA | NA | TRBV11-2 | CASSLRTSPQGSSYEQYF | TGTGCCAGCAGCTTAAGGACCTCACCTCAGGGTAGCTCCTACGAGCAGTACTTC
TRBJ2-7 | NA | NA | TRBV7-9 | CASSFSYSRTNEQYF | TGTGCCAGCAGCTTTTCTTATAGCCGCACCAACGAGCAGTACTTC
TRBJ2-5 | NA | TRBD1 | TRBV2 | CASSDALSDRGGETQYF | TGTGCCAGCAGTGACGCTCTTTCGGACAGGGGAGGAGAGACCCAGTACTTC
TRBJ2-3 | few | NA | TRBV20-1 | CSALGQGWTDTQYF | TGCAGTGCCCTCGGCCAGGGATGGACAGATACGCAGTATTTT
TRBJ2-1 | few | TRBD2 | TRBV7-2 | CASSLLAGGEEQFF | TGTGCCAGCAGCTTACTAGCGGGGGGTGAAGAGCAGTTCTTC
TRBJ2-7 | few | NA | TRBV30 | CASTGPHSYEQYF | TGTGCCTCAACGGGACCCCACTCCTACGAGCAGTACTTC
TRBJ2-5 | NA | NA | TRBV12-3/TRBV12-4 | CASSLRYFSGDPETQYF | TGTGCCAGCAGTTTACGGTATTTTAGCGGAGACCCAGAGACCCAGTACTTC
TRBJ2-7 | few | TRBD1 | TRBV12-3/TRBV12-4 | CASSLRGLDEQYF | TGTGCCAGCAGTTTAAGGGGGCTCGACGAGCAGTACTTC
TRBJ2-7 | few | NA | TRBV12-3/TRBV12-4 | CASSWGGSYEQYF | TGTGCCAGCAGCTGGGGAGGCTCCTACGAGCAGTACTTC
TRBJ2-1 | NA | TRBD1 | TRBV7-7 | CASSLRTGGGDEQFF | TGTGCCAGCAGCTTAAGGACAGGCGGTGGGGATGAGCAGTTCTTC
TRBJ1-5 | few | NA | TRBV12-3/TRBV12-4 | CASSLQALGNQPQHF | TGTGCCAGCAGTTTGCAAGCTTTAGGGAATCAGCCCCAGCATTTT
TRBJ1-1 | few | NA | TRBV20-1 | CSYYRPGTEAFF | TGCAGCTATTATAGACCAGGGACTGAAGCTTTCTTT
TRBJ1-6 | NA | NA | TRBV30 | CAWKVEQESSPLHF | TGTGCCTGGAAGGTAGAACAGGAGAGTTCACCCCTCCACTTT
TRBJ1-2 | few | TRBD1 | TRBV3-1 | CASSQPRGTGKVSGYTF | TGTGCCAGCAGCCAACCCCGGGGGACAGGGAAGGTCAGCGGCTACACCTTC
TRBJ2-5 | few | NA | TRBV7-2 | CASSLSLQETQYF | TGTGCCAGCAGCTTAAGCCTCCAAGAGACCCAGTACTTC
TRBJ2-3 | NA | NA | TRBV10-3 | CATKRVSTDTQYF | TGTGCCACGAAAAGGGTGAGCACAGATACGCAGTATTTT